What follows are 27 T cell receptor beta chains derived from one specimen sequenced in a study of identical twins (dated by TCRdb to the mid-2010s). The library was obtained by 5' RACE. For sequencing, an Illumina HiSeq 2000 was employed. TCRdb took the public reads, trimmed them with fastp at Q25, ran MiXCR for clone calling and kept in-frame beta chains. Every CDR3 protein is listed once, alongside the most common genes and DNA of its rows. The sample contains 410,000 or so distinct CDR3 sequences, less than 20% of them found a single time. The top ten clones comprise more than 10% of the sample. The sequencing input was naive T cells sorted from blood. What the cell subset or site label conveys for this sample: cells isolated with a human naive T-cell isolation kit. These receptor sequences come from a man aged 50 or older in good health.

The chain carries TRBV7-2 and TRBJ2-5; TRBD2 matches 13 bases. Germline assignment: CDR1 SGHTA and CDR2 FQGNSA. J lost 6 bases, V lost 4 bases, and 11 bases had no gene match. The CDR3 length is 17 residues. CDR3 protein: CASSSLNILAGGQTQYF. The CDR3 nucleotides read TGTGCCAGCAGCTCACTAAATATACTAGCGGGAGGGCAGACCCAGTACTTC.

The chain uses TRBV20-1 and TRBJ2-3, with a weak D call TRBD2 (6 bases). The CDR3 sequence is 16 residues long. CDR1 and CDR2 from the germline V gene are DFQATT and SNEGSKA (reference sequence). V lost 2 bases to trimming and J lost 2 bases, with 17 bases between them. The CDR3 is CSARSWGVRNTDTQYF. CDR3 DNA: TGCAGTGCTAGAAGTTGGGGGGTTAGGAACACAGATACGCAGTATTTT.

This chain connects TRBV28 to TRBJ1-1, with a possible D match to TRBD1 (6 bases). The germline CDR1 and CDR2 sequences are MDHEN and SYDVKM. The CDR3 length is 17 residues. The ends were cut back, 0 bases at V and 4 bases at J, with 18 bases in the middle. CDR3: CASSLWGWGPDGTEAFF. The CDR3 coding sequence is TGTGCCAGCAGTTTATGGGGTTGGGGGCCAGACGGCACTGAAGCTTTCTTT.

The chain is built from TRBV24-1 and TRBJ1-1, with 10 nucleotides matching TRBD1. Germline loops: CDR1 KGHDR, CDR2 SFDVKD. Unmatched junction bases numbered 5, after V lost 6 bases and J lost 5 bases. The CDR3 is 14 residues long. As DNA, the CDR3 is TGTGCCACCAGTCCGACAGGGGGCGGAACTGAAGCTTTCTTT. This codes for CATSPTGGGTEAFF.

The J gene is TRBJ2-1, the V gene TRBV29-1; D is possibly TRBD1 (5 bases). The CDR3 totals 15 residues. With 4 bases removed from V and 7 bases from J, the gap between germline ends came to 20 bases. Germline-derived CDR1 and CDR2 are SQVTM and ANQGSEA. CDR3 DNA sequence: TGCAGCGTTGCCAGATTAGTGGGGCAGGATAATGAGCAGTTCTTC. Its protein is CSVARLVGQDNEQFF.

The chain carries TRBV2 and TRBJ1-2; possibly TRBD1 for D (5 bases). CDR1 and CDR2 from the germline V gene are SNHLY and FYNNEI. V was trimmed by 6 bases and J by 2 bases, leaving 13 bases between them. The CDR3 spans 14 residues. CDR3 sequence (DNA): TGTGCCAGCAGAGGCAGGGTATTGAACTATGGCTACACCTTC. Its protein is CASRGRVLNYGYTF.

This clonotype came up many times. This sequence joins TRBV6-1 and TRBJ2-1; 9 bases are shared with TRBD2. This CDR3 has 17 residues. The V gene end was trimmed by 6 bases and the J gene end by 0 bases; junction bases not matched to a gene: 9. Germline CDR1 reads MNHNS; CDR2 reads SASEGT. The CDR3 coding sequence is TGTGCCAGCAGCCAAGGGGCTAGCGGGGCCTCCTACAATGAGCAGTTCTTC. Encoded protein: CASSQGASGASYNEQFF.

The rearrangement joins TRBV5-1 to TRBJ2-7, with TRBD1 matching 7 bases. V shed 4 bases and J 3 bases; nucleotides not matched to a gene: 7. The germline gives CDR1 SGHRS, CDR2 YFSETQ. The CDR3 is 14 residues long. CDR3 sequence: CASSPGQINYEQYF. DNA for the CDR3: TGCGCCAGCAGCCCGGGACAGATAAACTACGAGCAGTACTTC.

The V gene is TRBV7-9, the J gene TRBJ2-1; D might be TRBD2 (6 bases). Germline CDR1 is SEHNR and CDR2 is FQNEAQ (reference sequence). The CDR3 is 15 amino acids. Deletions cut 1 base from V and 2 bases from J, with 9 bases between. The CDR3 DNA reads as TGTGCCAGCAGCTTAGTCCGGGGGACCTACAATGAGCAGTTCTTC. This encodes CASSLVRGTYNEQFF.

At least ten counts were recorded for this clonotype. For the CDR3, the DNA is TGCGCCAGCAGCTTTTCCCCGGGACTTTTCACCGGGGAGCTGTTTTTT. Encoded protein: CASSFSPGLFTGELFF. The chain joins TRBV5-1 to TRBJ2-2; perhaps TRBD2 as D (6 bases). V lost 2 bases, J lost 4 bases, and 15 bases lay in between. The CDR3 sequence is 16 residues long. Per germline, CDR1 SGHRS and CDR2 YFSETQ.

The chain joins TRBV5-1 to TRBJ2-3; D is possibly TRBD2 (5 bases). The CDR3 covers 14 residues. In germline, CDR1 is SGHRS, CDR2 YFSETQ. The ends were cut back, 0 bases at V and 5 bases at J, with 10 bases in the middle. The CDR3 sequence is CASSLDRTLDTQYF. The DNA for the CDR3 is TGCGCCAGCAGCTTGGATCGGACTCTAGATACGCAGTATTTT.

The genes are TRBV20-1 and TRBJ2-5; 11 nucleotides line up with TRBD2. The CDR3 has 14 residues. Germline V gives CDR1 DFQATT, CDR2 SNEGSKA (reference sequence). The J segment lost 4 bases and the V segment lost 4 bases, leaving 5 bases of the junction unmatched. The CDR3 region has the DNA TGCAGTGCTAACGGACTAGCGGGTGGAGAGACCCAGTACTTC. It yields the protein CSANGLAGGETQYF.

This clonotype turned up a few times. The chain combines TRBV5-6 with TRBJ2-6; tentative D call: TRBD1 (6 bases). This CDR3 region has 15 residues. Germline CDR1 reads SGHDT; CDR2 reads YYEEEE. Trimming took off 5 bases at V and 4 bases at J, with 13 bases between the two ends. The CDR3 here is CASRATGTGANVLTF. The DNA of the CDR3 is TGTGCCAGCAGGGCTACCGGGACAGGGGCCAACGTCCTGACTTTC.

The V and J genes are TRBV12-3 or TRBV12-4 and TRBJ2-5; 12 bases are shared with TRBD2. The V and J ends lost 6 bases and 5 bases, in that order; junction bases with no gene match: 4. The CDR3 loop spans 14 amino acids. In DNA, the CDR3 is TGTGCCAGCAGGCTAGCGGGGGGGTCGGAGACCCAGTACTTC. Amino acid sequence: CASRLAGGSETQYF.

The chain joins TRBV5-1 to TRBJ2-7; 8 nucleotides line up with TRBD2. Trimming removed 2 bases from V and 4 bases from J; junction bases left unmatched: 2. The CDR3 covers 13 residues. The germline V gene encodes CDR1 SGHRS and CDR2 YFSETQ. The CDR3 DNA reads as TGCGCCAGCAGCTTTAGCGGGGAGTACGAGCAGTACTTC. This sequence encodes CASSFSGEYEQYF.

This clonotype came up many times. This rearrangement joins TRBV5-1 to TRBJ2-7; D unclear. The CDR3 is made up of 14 amino acids. In germline, CDR1 is SGHRS, CDR2 YFSETQ. V was shortened by 0 bases and J by 5 bases, with 12 bases between the two germline ends. CDR3 in amino acids: CASSLGALVDEQYF. Written as DNA, the CDR3 is TGCGCCAGCAGCTTGGGGGCTCTTGTCGACGAGCAGTACTTC.

The rearrangement joins TRBV18 to TRBJ1-2, with D possibly being TRBD1 (5 bases). The V gene's germline CDR1 is KGHSH and CDR2 LQKENI. This CDR3 has 14 amino acids. V lost 1 base and J lost 4, with 10 bases in between. The CDR3 sequence: CASSPRSDSYGYTF. The CDR3 coding sequence is TGTGCCAGCTCACCACGAAGCGACAGCTATGGCTACACCTTC. The full variable domain, with the rest looked up from reference TRBV18 and TRBJ1-2, is NAGVMQNPRHLVRRRGQEARLRCSPMKGHSHVYWYRQLPEEGLKFMVYLQKENIIDESGMPKERFSAEFPKEGPSILRIQQVVRGDSAAYFCASSPRSDSYGYTFGSGTRLTVV.

In this sample, this clonotype turned up many times. The chain couples TRBV4-2 to TRBJ2-7; 9 bases agree with TRBD1. The trim removed 1 base at V and 1 base at J, leaving 5 bases unmatched. The CDR3 is 16 amino acids. The germline V gene encodes CDR1 LGHNA and CDR2 YNFKEQ. The CDR3 sequence is CASSQVRGQGSYEQYF. The CDR3 DNA follows: TGTGCCAGCAGCCAAGTAAGAGGACAGGGGTCCTACGAGCAGTACTTC.

The chain uses TRBV12-3 or TRBV12-4 and TRBJ1-2; D call uncertain. V dropped 5 bases and J dropped 6 bases, with 19 bases sitting between them. This CDR3 has 15 residues. CDR3 sequence (DNA): TGTGCCAGCAGTCCTTCGAGACGGAGACCTGATGGCTACACCTTC. The encoded protein is CASSPSRRRPDGYTF.

This clonotype was seen at least ten times. The gene calls are TRBV20-1 and TRBJ2-7; 8 bases line up with TRBD1. CDR1 is DFQATT and CDR2 is SNEGSKA in the germline V gene (reference sequence). V lost 2 bases to trimming and J lost 2 bases; unmatched junction nucleotides: 8. The CDR3 has 15 amino acids. The DNA of the CDR3 is TGCAGTGCTAGACGGATGACAGGGGACGCCTACGAGCAGTACTTC. Translated: CSARRMTGDAYEQYF.

This clonotype was detected only a few times. The CDR3 loop reads CASRDRGTDTQYF. Here the CDR3 DNA reads TGTGCCTCAAGGGACAGAGGCACAGATACGCAGTATTTT. The chain employs TRBV15 and TRBJ2-3; TRBD1 agrees at 7 bases. With 11 bases clipped from V and 1 base from J, the junction kept 6 bases outside the gene matches. Germline lookup yields CDR1 LNHNV and CDR2 YYDKDF (reference sequence). The CDR3 length is 13 residues.

The sample holds a few counts of this clonotype. This chain connects TRBV27 to TRBJ2-7; D perhaps matches TRBD2 (6 bases). CDR1 is MNHEY and CDR2 is SMNVEV in the germline V gene (reference sequence). The CDR3 runs to 15 residues. Deletions cut 3 bases from V and 6 bases from J, with 18 bases between. This chain's CDR3 is CASSFLRAEGSEQYF. The CDR3 bases are TGTGCCAGCAGTTTTCTCAGGGCGGAGGGCAGCGAGCAGTACTTC.

The chain combines TRBV10-3 with TRBJ2-1; D is uncertain. Germline CDR1 is ENHRY and CDR2 is SYGVKD. V lost 2 bases and J 7 bases, leaving 15 bases between the germline ends. The CDR3 runs to 15 residues. The CDR3 DNA follows: TGTGCCATCAGTGAGATGATGACCTCTGAGAATGAGCAGTTCTTC. Its protein product is CAISEMMTSENEQFF.

The CDR3 spells CASSPLGATYNSPLHF. CDR3 nucleotide sequence: TGTGCCAGCAGTCCCCTTGGAGCCACCTATAATTCACCCCTCCACTTT. The genes are TRBV12-3 or TRBV12-4 and TRBJ1-6; unclear D gene. V lost 5 bases and J lost 2, with 13 bases in between. This CDR3 spans 16 amino acids.

The chain employs TRBV5-1 and TRBJ2-5; no clear D. Germline lookup yields CDR1 SGHRS and CDR2 YFSETQ. This CDR3 is built from 13 residues. V lost 1 base to trimming and J lost 0 bases, with 4 bases between them. The CDR3 DNA reads as TGCGCCAGCAGCTTGACTTACCAAGAGACCCAGTACTTC. Protein product: CASSLTYQETQYF.

As concerns this clonotype: This clone may be a read error of a much larger clone one base away. The chain couples TRBV4-3 to TRBJ2-3; D call uncertain. Germline CDR1 is LGHNA and CDR2 is YSLEER. This CDR3 contains 13 residues. Trimming stripped 1 base from V and 4 bases from J, with 6 bases between. The CDR3 sequence: CASSQGWADTQYF. In DNA form, the CDR3 reads TGCGCCAGCAGCCAAGGTTGGGCAGATACGCAGTATTTT.

This clonotype has at least ten counts. This chain joins TRBV10-3 and TRBJ2-2, with a weak D call TRBD1 (6 bases). This CDR3 region has 15 residues. The ends were cut back, 4 bases at V and 0 bases at J, with 9 bases in the middle. Germline loops: CDR1 ENHRY, CDR2 SYGVKD. CDR3 nucleotide sequence: TGTGCCATCAGTGCGGGGACAACGAACACCGGGGAGCTGTTTTTT. Translating it yields CAISAGTTNTGELFF.